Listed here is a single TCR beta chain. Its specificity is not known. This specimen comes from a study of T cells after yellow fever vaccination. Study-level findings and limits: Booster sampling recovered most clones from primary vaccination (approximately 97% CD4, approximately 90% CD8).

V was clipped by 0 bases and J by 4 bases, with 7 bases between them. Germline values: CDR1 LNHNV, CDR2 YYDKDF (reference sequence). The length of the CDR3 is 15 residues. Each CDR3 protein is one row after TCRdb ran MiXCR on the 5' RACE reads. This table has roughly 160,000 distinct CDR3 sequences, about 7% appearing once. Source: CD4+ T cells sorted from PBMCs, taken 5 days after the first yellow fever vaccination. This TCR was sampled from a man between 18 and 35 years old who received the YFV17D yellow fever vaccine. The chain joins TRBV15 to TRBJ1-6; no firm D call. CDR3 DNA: TGTGCCACCAGCAGAGATGGTCAGTATAATTCACCCCTCCACTTT. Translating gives CATSRDGQYNSPLHF.